A single sample is the source of the 9 T cell receptor beta chains below, sequenced in a study of human T cells and chemical hapten exposure. Time point reported: patch test 2, 6 weeks after DPC sensitization. Described treatment: therapeutic diphenylcyclopropenone sensitization with weekly scalp DPC. TCRdb re-analysed the RACE reads in MiXCR, keeping a single row per CDR3 protein. The sample has about 84,000 distinct CDR3 sequences; roughly a tenth are singletons. Sequences were derived from whole blood, sampled in connection with sensitization to the hapten diphenylcyclopropenone (DPC). Receptors were obtained from a young woman with alopecia areata. Some clones in this sample may be carry-over from other donors' samples.

This clonotype was found many times. The rearrangement links TRBV28 to TRBJ2-7, with D unclear. V gave up 5 bases and J gave up 4 bases, with 12 bases separating them. This CDR3 region has 13 residues. The germline gives CDR1 MDHEN, CDR2 SYDVKM. The CDR3 nucleotides read TGTGCCAGCAGTCCTTCGGACCTTTACGAGCAGTACTTC. Translated: CASSPSDLYEQYF.

This chain uses TRBV19 with TRBJ2-2, with 11 bases aligning to TRBD2. Unmatched junction bases numbered 5, after V lost 4 bases and J lost 4 bases. CDR3 size: 16 residues. Germline CDR1 reads LNHDA; CDR2 reads SQIVND (reference sequence). This CDR3 reads CASSNTGTSGTGELFF. The DNA of the CDR3 is TGTGCCAGTAGTAACACCGGGACTAGCGGCACCGGGGAGCTGTTTTTT.

In its sample, this clonotype was seen a few times. The chain joins TRBV15 to TRBJ2-5; 7 bases align to TRBD1. This CDR3 comprises 14 residues. Losses at the gene ends were 3 bases for V and 2 bases for J; bases not matched to a gene: 3. Germline loops: CDR1 LNHNV, CDR2 YYDKDF (reference sequence). For the CDR3, the DNA is TGTGCCACCAGCAGGACAGGGACGCAAGAGACCCAGTACTTC. This translates into CATSRTGTQETQYF.

To note about this clonotype: Compared with germline, one end of the junction differs, possibly owing to a read error. This chain links TRBV5-1 with TRBJ2-1; 9 bases line up with TRBD2. The CDR3 runs 15 residues. CDR1 SGHRS and CDR2 YFSETQ come from the germline V gene. The DNA for the CDR3 is TGCGCCAGCAACTTGTTTCTAGCGGGACCCAATGAGCAGTTCTTC. Residues: CASNLFLAGPNEQFF.

This clonotype came up a few times. The genes are TRBV29-1 and TRBJ2-1; TRBD2 matches 8 bases. V lost 8 bases to trimming and J lost 9 bases; unmatched junction nucleotides: 18. This CDR3 has 15 residues. CDR1 is SQVTM, CDR2 ANQGSEA, per germline. For the CDR3, the DNA is TGCAGCCAAGCTAGCGGGCATTCGACCCTCGGTGAGCAGTTCTTC. This sequence encodes CSQASGHSTLGEQFF.

This clonotype has ten or more counts. The chain joins TRBV9 to TRBJ2-3; D gene uncertain. This CDR3 is built from 14 residues. From germline, CDR1 is SGDLS and CDR2 YYNGEE. Trimming cost V 4 bases and J 0 bases, with 9 bases left between them. The CDR3 region is CASSTAMSTDTQYF. The CDR3 region has the DNA TGTGCCAGCAGCACAGCAATGAGCACAGATACGCAGTATTTT.

At least ten counts were recorded for this clonotype. The genes are TRBV3-1 and TRBJ2-7; tentatively, D is TRBD1 (5 bases). Trimming took off 4 bases at V and 6 bases at J, with 22 bases between the two ends. This CDR3 region has 16 residues. Germline CDR1 is LGHDT and CDR2 is YNNKEL (reference sequence). The CDR3: CASSLSIPTAPGEQYF. CDR3 nucleotides: TGTGCCAGCAGCCTAAGTATACCGACAGCCCCGGGCGAGCAGTACTTC.

This clonotype has ten or more counts. The genes are TRBV28 and TRBJ2-7; possible D gene TRBD2, 6 bases. The CDR3 sequence is 19 residues long. Per the germline V gene, CDR1 is MDHEN and CDR2 is SYDVKM. The V gene lost 6 bases and the J gene lost 0 bases, with 27 bases spanning the gap. The CDR3 here is CASRSFSPSSSGRSYEQYF. In DNA form, the CDR3 reads TGTGCCAGCAGGTCCTTTTCCCCGTCTAGTAGCGGTCGCTCCTACGAGCAGTACTTC.

This clonotype was seen at least ten times. The chain uses TRBV20-1 and TRBJ2-1, with D possibly matching TRBD2 (6 bases). The V and J ends lost 2 bases and 6 bases respectively, with 17 bases between them. The CDR3 consists of 15 residues. The germline V gene encodes CDR1 DFQATT and CDR2 SNEGSKA (reference sequence). CDR3 amino acids: CSARRGLAPGNEQFF. Here the CDR3 DNA reads TGCAGTGCTAGACGGGGCCTAGCGCCGGGCAATGAGCAGTTCTTC.